This T cell receptor beta chain originates from a study of T-cell reconstitution after alpha-beta-depleted transplantation in children. This clonotype was observed a handful of times. The authors prepared the TCRbeta library with unique molecular identifiers. TCRdb passed the PCR reads through MiXCR, listing each CDR3 protein once. The sample has a few hundred thousand distinct CDR3 sequences; around 21% are singletons. The CDR3 covers 15 residues. V gave up 1 base and J gave up 0 bases, with 6 bases separating them. Germline CDR1 reads SGHTA; CDR2 reads FQGNSA. The sequence derives from a human donor who donated a stem cell graft to a child with acute myeloid leukemia. The chain has TRBV7-2 and TRBJ1-4; D unresolved. Sequencing used PBMCs from the stem cell graft donor, obtained from the stem cell graft. CDR3 sequence (DNA): TGTGCCAGCAGCTTAGATGGGGCAACTAATGAAAAACTGTTTTTT. Amino acids: CASSLDGATNEKLFF.